What follows describes a single T cell receptor (beta chain). Its antigen is unknown. Qualities for individual bases were not recorded, and no much larger clone is one base off. Receptors were amplified or captured by the immunoSEQ multiplex PCR assay. TCRdb obtained this table from immuneACCESS and retained in-frame rearrangements with V and J assigned. These tables miss some clones; where compared with another copy, unresolved V genes account for less than half of the shortfall, and the remainder is unexplained. The sample table lists 550,000 to 800,000 clones, 75% to 90% of them with a count of one. More than 0.01% of the sample belongs to the ten largest clones. These data belong to a study of shared T cell receptors in the human thymus (dated by TCRdb to the early 2020s). Concerning the study at large: The study examined how self-reactive, shared T-cell receptor alpha chains are generated in the human thymus.

The germline V gene yields SGHRS for CDR1 and YFSETQ for CDR2. For this chain, trimming is 5 bases at the V end and 0 bases at the J end, and the number of junction bases without a gene match is 11. The CDR3, from cysteine to phenylalanine, totals 17 residues. Only the CDR3 DNA is retained, 51 bases long and in frame from the first base. This sample also belongs to another study, concerning human thymus T cells. The second study also describes: Immunologically healthy infants undergoing open corrective cardiac surgery for congenital heart defects in Finland were used as donors. Thymus tissue was obtained as surgical resects removed during corrective cardiac surgery. Both the thymic and the peripheral blood repertoires appeared to show biased V and J gene segment usage. The related research reported highly overlapping thymic TCR repertoires among unrelated individuals. The study characterized TCR alpha and beta repertoires from about 8 infant thymus samples and a few related peripheral blood samples. The cohort included 5 or 6 male and a couple of female infants, with donor ages spanning 7 to 244 days. After being mechanically released from the tissue, thymocytes were kept at -70 degrees C in pellets of roughly 10-33 million cells. A QIAsymphony instrument was used to extract genomic DNA from frozen cell pellets. TCRB and TCRAD loci were amplified from a standardized quantity of quality-controlled genomic DNA using the immunoSEQ multiplex PCR assay. The amplicons spanned the V(D)J region and were long enough to cover the CDR3 and allow V and J genes to be identified. The amplicons were sequenced on an Illumina platform via the commercial immunoSEQ service. Primer bias and sequencing errors were corrected as previously described, and TCRAD and TCRB definitions were based on the IMGT database. The repertoires were analysed using immunoSEQ Analyzer 3.0 and VDJTools for basic statistics, V/J segment usage, diversity estimates, rarefaction and pairwise overlap. To estimate diversity, the Chao1, ChaoE, Efron-Thisted, Shannon and inverse Simpson indices were applied, and diversity was also estimated on datasets down-sampled to the smallest sample. Repertoire overlap was assessed by strict matching of CDR3 nucleotide sequence, V gene and J gene, and clustering was done by Jaccard-based multidimensional scaling. On average, thymus samples yielded roughly 800,000 unique TCRB clonotypes, whereas blood samples yielded roughly 81,000.

Rearrangement joined TRBV5-1 to TRBJ2-7, with 10 bases matching TRBD1. Sample: thymocytes. The receptor was derived from a girl under two years old with a congenital heart defect. Donor details come from another sample of the same person, matched by shared clones. The encoded CDR3 is CASSKSRDRGSSYEQYF. The DNA reads as follows: TGCGCCAGCAGTAAATCCCGGGACAGGGGATCCTCCTACGAGCAGTACTTC.